The clone carrying this T cell receptor (beta chain) was picked up many times. The antigen remains undetermined. This specimen belongs to a study of T-cell memory formation after mild COVID-19. The V and J ends lost 3 bases and 3 bases, in that order; junction bases with no gene match: 14. The germline gives CDR1 SGHTA, CDR2 FQGNSA. CDR3 length: 17 residues. 5'RACE with constant-segment primers built TCRalpha and TCRbeta cDNA libraries with UMIs. Via MiXCR, TCRdb re-called the 5' RACE reads, giving one row per CDR3 protein. The profile shows 550,000 to 700,000 distinct CDR3 sequences, 15% to 20% of them singletons. Study-wide results and caveats: Pre-infection memory carried some responding clones, suggesting that cross-reactive memory joined.

The sequence was collected from an adult woman who had mild COVID-19 (a few samples of this study predate the infection). Cell type and time point are not known. The sequenced material came from PBMCs or a T cell subset sorted from them (not recorded which). The V call is TRBV7-2, the J call TRBJ2-7; 7 bases line up with TRBD2. CDR3 nucleotide sequence: TGTGCCAGCAGCTTCGGGCGGGGGAACACTCTGCGCTACGAGCAGTACTTC. This translates into CASSFGRGNTLRYEQYF.